The sequence of this T cell receptor beta chain was determined in a study of blood T cell repertoires in COVID-19. Study at large: Italy, Spain and the United States were the sources of the convalescent and acute COVID-19 samples. T cells, B-cell-depleted T cells, or PBMCs supplied cDNA or gDNA.

Sequenced by immunoSEQ multiplex PCR; TCRdb stores in-frame clones only, minus some. The sample holds roughly 130,000 clones, 80% to 85% seen once. This CDR3 contains 14 residues. Germline-derived CDR1 and CDR2 are MNHNS and SASEGT. The V end was cut by 2 bases, the J end by 7 bases, with 15 bases between. This TCR was recovered from a woman aged 30 to 39 who had recovered from COVID-19. Material: peripheral blood. V gene TRBV6-1 combines with J gene TRBJ2-7; TRBD1 might be the D (7 bases). The CDR3 protein is CASSEQGGWGEQYF. The CDR3 nucleotides read TGTGCCAGCAGTGAACAGGGGGGCTGGGGAGAGCAGTACTTC.